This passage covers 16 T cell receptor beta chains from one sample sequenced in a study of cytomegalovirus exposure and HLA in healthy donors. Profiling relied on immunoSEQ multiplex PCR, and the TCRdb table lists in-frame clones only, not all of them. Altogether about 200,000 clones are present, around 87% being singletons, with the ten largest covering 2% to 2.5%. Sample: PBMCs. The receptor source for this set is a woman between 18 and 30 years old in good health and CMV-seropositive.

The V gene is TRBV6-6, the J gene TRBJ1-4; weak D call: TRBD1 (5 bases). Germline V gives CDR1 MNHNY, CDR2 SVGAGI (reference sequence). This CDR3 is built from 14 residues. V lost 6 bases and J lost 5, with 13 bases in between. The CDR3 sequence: CASRSGGMNEKLFF. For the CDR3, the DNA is TGTGCCAGCAGGAGTGGGGGGATGAATGAAAAACTGTTTTTT.

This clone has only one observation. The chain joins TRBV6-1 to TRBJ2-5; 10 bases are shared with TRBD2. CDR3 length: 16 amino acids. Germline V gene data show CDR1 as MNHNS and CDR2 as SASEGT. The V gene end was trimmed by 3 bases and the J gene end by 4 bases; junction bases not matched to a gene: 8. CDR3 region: CASSDGVAGGPETQYF. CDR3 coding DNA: TGTGCCAGCAGTGATGGGGTAGCGGGAGGCCCAGAGACCCAGTACTTC.

CDR3 sequence reads: CASSWQGNTGELFF. CDR3 DNA: TGTGCCAGCAGCTGGCAGGGGAACACCGGGGAGCTGTTTTTT. This chain links TRBV7-9 with TRBJ2-2; TRBD1 is a possible D gene (5 bases). Germline-derived CDR1 and CDR2 are SEHNR and FQNEAQ (reference sequence). This CDR3 has 14 residues. V lost 4 bases, J lost 1 base, and 7 bases lay in between.

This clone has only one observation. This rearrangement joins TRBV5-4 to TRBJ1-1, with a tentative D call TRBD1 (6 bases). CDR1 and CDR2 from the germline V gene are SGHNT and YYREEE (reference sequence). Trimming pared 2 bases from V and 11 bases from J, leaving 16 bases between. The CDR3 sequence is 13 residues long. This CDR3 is CASSLSNRETAFF. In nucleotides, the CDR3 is TGTGCCAGCAGCTTAAGTAACAGGGAGACGGCTTTCTTT.

CDR3 sequence (DNA): TGTGCCAGCAGCAGACAGGGTGGGGCCGGGGAGCTGTTTTTT. Its translation is CASSRQGGAGELFF. V and J are TRBV6-1 and TRBJ2-2; 7 bases line up with TRBD1. From germline, CDR1 is MNHNS and CDR2 SASEGT. The CDR3 contains 14 residues. V was clipped by 6 bases and J by 6 bases; unmatched bases: 7.

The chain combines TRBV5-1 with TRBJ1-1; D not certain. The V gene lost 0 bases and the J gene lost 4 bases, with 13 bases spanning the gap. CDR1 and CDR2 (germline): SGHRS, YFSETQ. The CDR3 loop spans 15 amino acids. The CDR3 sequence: CASSLGGRLGTEAFF. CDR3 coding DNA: TGCGCCAGCAGCTTGGGCGGCCGACTTGGCACTGAAGCTTTCTTT.

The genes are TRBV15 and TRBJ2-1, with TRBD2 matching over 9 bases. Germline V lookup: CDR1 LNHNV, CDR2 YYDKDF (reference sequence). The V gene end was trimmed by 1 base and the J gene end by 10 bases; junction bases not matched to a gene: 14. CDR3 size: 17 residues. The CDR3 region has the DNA TGTGCCACCAGCAGAGCGGTAGTAGCGGGAGCAGGGGGGGAGCAGTTCTTC. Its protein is CATSRAVVAGAGGEQFF. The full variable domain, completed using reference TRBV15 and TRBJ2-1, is DAMVIQNPRYQVTQFGKPVTLSCSQTLNHNVMYWYQQKSSQAPKLLFHYYDKDFNNEADTPDNFQSRRPNTSFCFLDIRSPGLGDTAMYLCATSRAVVAGAGGEQFFGPGTRLTVL.

The CDR3 DNA reads TGTGCCAGCATCCCGGGACAGGGAAACTATGGCTACACCTTC. Its translation is CASIPGQGNYGYTF. The chain couples TRBV2 to TRBJ1-2; TRBD1 matches 9 bases. V shed 7 bases and J 2 bases; nucleotides not matched to a gene: 5. This CDR3 has 14 residues. Germline V gene data show CDR1 as SNHLY and CDR2 as FYNNEI.

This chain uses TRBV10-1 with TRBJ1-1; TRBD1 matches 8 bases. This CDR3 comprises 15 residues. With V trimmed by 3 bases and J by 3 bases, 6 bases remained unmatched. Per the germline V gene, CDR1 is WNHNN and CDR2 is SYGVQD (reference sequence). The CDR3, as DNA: TGCGCCAGCAGTGATATAGGGACAGGTGACACTGAAGCTTTCTTT. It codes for CASSDIGTGDTEAFF.

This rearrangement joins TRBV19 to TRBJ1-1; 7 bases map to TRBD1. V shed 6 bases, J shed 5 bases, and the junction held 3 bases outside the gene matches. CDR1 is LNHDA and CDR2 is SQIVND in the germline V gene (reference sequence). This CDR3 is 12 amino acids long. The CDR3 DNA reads TGTGCCAGTAGCCAACAGGGGACTGAAGCTTTCTTT. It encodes CASSQQGTEAFF.

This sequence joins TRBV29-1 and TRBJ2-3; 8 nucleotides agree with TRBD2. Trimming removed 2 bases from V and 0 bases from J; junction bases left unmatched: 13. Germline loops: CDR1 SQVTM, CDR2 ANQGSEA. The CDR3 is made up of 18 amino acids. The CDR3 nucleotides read TGCAGCGTTGAATTTAGCAGCGGGAGAATACCTAGCACAGATACGCAGTATTTT. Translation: CSVEFSSGRIPSTDTQYF.

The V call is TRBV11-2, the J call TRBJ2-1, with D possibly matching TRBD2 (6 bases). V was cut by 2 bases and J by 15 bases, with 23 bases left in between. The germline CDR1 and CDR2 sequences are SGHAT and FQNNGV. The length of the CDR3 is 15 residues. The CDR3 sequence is CASSLRDSQSVPRFF. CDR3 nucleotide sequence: TGTGCCAGCAGCTTACGGGACTCCCAAAGCGTCCCGCGGTTCTTC.

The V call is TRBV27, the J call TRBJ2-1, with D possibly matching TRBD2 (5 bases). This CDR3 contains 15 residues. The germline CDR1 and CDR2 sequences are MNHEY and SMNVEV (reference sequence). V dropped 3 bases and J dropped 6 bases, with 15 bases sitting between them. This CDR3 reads CASSFVGRGFNEQFF. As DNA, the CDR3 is TGTGCCAGCAGTTTTGTGGGGAGAGGGTTCAATGAGCAGTTCTTC.

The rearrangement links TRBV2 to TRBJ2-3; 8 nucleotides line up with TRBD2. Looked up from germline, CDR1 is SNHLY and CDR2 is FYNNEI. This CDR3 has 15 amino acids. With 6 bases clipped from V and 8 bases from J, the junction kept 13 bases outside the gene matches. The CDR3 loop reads CASRMTSVGQSTQYF. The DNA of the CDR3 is TGTGCCAGCAGGATGACTAGCGTGGGGCAGTCTACGCAGTATTTT. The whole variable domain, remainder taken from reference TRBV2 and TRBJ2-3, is EPEVTQTPSHQVTQMGQEVILRCVPISNHLYFYWYRQILGQKVEFLVSFYNNEISEKSEIFDDQFSVERPDGSNFTLKIRSTKLEDSAMYFCASRMTSVGQSTQYFGPGTRLTVL.

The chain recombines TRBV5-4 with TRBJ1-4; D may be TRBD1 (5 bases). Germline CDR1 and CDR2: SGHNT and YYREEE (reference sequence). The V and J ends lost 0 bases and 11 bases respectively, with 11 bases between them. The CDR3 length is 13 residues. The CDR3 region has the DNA TGTGCCAGCAGCTTGGAGGCACAGGTGAAACTGTTTTTT. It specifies CASSLEAQVKLFF.

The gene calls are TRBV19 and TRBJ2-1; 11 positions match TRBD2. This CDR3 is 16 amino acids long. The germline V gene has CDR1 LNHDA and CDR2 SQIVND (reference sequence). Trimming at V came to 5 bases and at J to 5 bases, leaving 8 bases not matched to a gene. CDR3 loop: CASSAIAGGPHNEQFF. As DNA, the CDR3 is TGTGCCAGTAGTGCTATAGCGGGAGGGCCCCACAATGAGCAGTTCTTC.